The 31 T cell receptor beta chains below were found in one sample sequenced in a study of cytomegalovirus exposure and HLA in healthy donors. A multiplex PCR was run with 60 Vbeta primers and 13 Jbeta primers. Method: immunoSEQ multiplex PCR; TCRdb's copy keeps in-frame clones and lacks some. Altogether about 160,000 clones are present, about 80% being singletons, with the ten largest covering over 0.95%. The sample taken for sequencing was PBMCs. Every receptor here comes from a woman between 45 and 60 years old in good health and CMV-seropositive.

The gene calls are TRBV4-1 and TRBJ1-1; 8 bases line up with TRBD1. Per germline, CDR1 MGHRA and CDR2 YSYEKL. The CDR3 loop spans 15 amino acids. J gave up 3 bases and V 4 bases, and 7 bases lay outside the gene matches. The CDR3: CASSPADRAYTEAFF. CDR3 nucleotides: TGCGCCAGCAGCCCCGCGGACAGGGCCTACACTGAAGCTTTCTTT.

CDR3 coding DNA: TGCGCCAGCAGCGCTATAGGGGTTTCCGAGCAGTACTTC. This translates into CASSAIGVSEQYF. The chain carries TRBV5-1 and TRBJ2-7; D is perhaps TRBD1 (5 bases). The CDR3 spans 13 residues. In germline, CDR1 is SGHRS, CDR2 YFSETQ. V shed 4 bases and J shed 6 bases, with 14 bases lying between them.

V gene TRBV27 combines with J gene TRBJ2-3; no definite D call. The germline CDR1 and CDR2 sequences are MNHEY and SMNVEV (reference sequence). The CDR3 is 16 amino acids. V was cut by 6 bases and J by 6 bases, with 22 bases left in between. The CDR3 DNA is TGTGCCAGCAGCTCCCGTCCTAGTGTTTTTTTGGATACGCAGTATTTT. Residues: CASSSRPSVFLDTQYF.

The chain recombines TRBV7-2 with TRBJ1-3, with D tentatively TRBD1 (6 bases). Germline CDR1 and CDR2: SGHTA and FQGNSA. V lost 3 bases and J 1 base, leaving 13 bases between the germline ends. The CDR3 length is 16 residues. CDR3 protein: CASSLQGKVSGNTIYF. The DNA for the CDR3 is TGTGCCAGCAGCTTGCAGGGGAAGGTTTCTGGAAACACCATATATTTT.

This chain links TRBV5-1 with TRBJ2-5; 8 nucleotides line up with TRBD1. V was clipped by 4 bases and J by 5 bases; unmatched bases: 13. The CDR3 contains 16 residues. Germline values: CDR1 SGHRS, CDR2 YFSETQ. CDR3: CASSAEVQGAGETQYF. DNA for the CDR3: TGCGCCAGCAGCGCGGAGGTGCAGGGGGCTGGGGAGACCCAGTACTTC.

This chain uses TRBV4-2 with TRBJ2-7, with a tentative D call TRBD1 (5 bases). V was shortened by 0 bases and J by 3 bases, with 12 bases between the two germline ends. CDR3 size: 15 residues. Germline CDR1 is LGHNA and CDR2 is YNFKEQ. CDR3 sequence: CASSQDRRQIYEQYF. DNA for the CDR3: TGTGCCAGCAGCCAAGATCGTAGACAGATCTACGAGCAGTACTTC.

The chain carries TRBV18 and TRBJ1-1, with TRBD1 as a possible D gene (6 bases). CDR1 and CDR2 from the germline V gene are KGHSH and LQKENI. V gave up 4 bases and J gave up 1 base, with 13 bases separating them. This CDR3 is 15 amino acids long. The CDR3 sequence: CASSLQGTENTEAFF. In nucleotides, the CDR3 is TGTGCCAGCTCACTTCAGGGGACGGAGAACACTGAAGCTTTCTTT.

This chain links TRBV4-2 with TRBJ1-3; 11 nucleotides align to TRBD1. V was clipped by 0 bases and J by 4 bases; unmatched bases: 5. The germline V gene has CDR1 LGHNA and CDR2 YNFKEQ. The CDR3 sequence is 17 residues long. This chain's CDR3 is CASSQDEGTGGGNTIYF. CDR3 DNA: TGTGCCAGCAGCCAAGATGAAGGGACAGGGGGAGGAAACACCATATATTTT.

The chain links TRBV7-8 to TRBJ1-5; D gene unclear. CDR1 is SGHVS and CDR2 is FQNEAQ in the germline V gene. This CDR3 comprises 14 residues. V lost 0 bases and J 2 bases, leaving 5 bases between the germline ends. CDR3: CASSLAQGNQPQHF. The CDR3 nucleotides read TGTGCCAGCAGCTTAGCGCAGGGCAATCAGCCCCAGCATTTT.

V gene TRBV7-9 combines with J gene TRBJ2-1; TRBD1 aligns across 10 bases. The junction had 14 bases not matched to a gene; V was cut back by 5 bases and J by 7 bases. The CDR3 is made up of 17 amino acids. The germline CDR1 and CDR2 sequences are SEHNR and FQNEAQ (reference sequence). The CDR3 nucleotides read TGTGCCAGCAGCCCAATCCGGACAGGGGGAGAGGTAAATGAGCAGTTCTTC. The encoded protein is CASSPIRTGGEVNEQFF.

This chain connects TRBV19 to TRBJ1-5; weak D call: TRBD1 (5 bases). CDR3 size: 16 residues. Germline V gene sequence: CDR1 LNHDA, CDR2 SQIVND (reference sequence). The ends were cut back, 4 bases at V and 0 bases at J, with 13 bases in the middle. Here the CDR3 reads CASSRSPGFSNQPQHF. The CDR3 DNA reads TGTGCCAGTAGTAGGTCTCCAGGGTTTAGCAATCAGCCCCAGCATTTT. Looking up the rest from reference TRBV19 and TRBJ1-5 gives the full variable domain: DGGITQSPKYLFRKEGQNVTLSCEQNLNHDAMYWYRQDPGQGLRLIYYSQIVNDFQKGDIAEGYSVSREKKESFPLTVTSAQKNPTAFYLCASSRSPGFSNQPQHFGDGTRLSIL.

The chain combines TRBV4-1 with TRBJ1-1; perhaps TRBD1 as D (5 bases). This CDR3 region has 15 residues. Germline CDR1 is MGHRA and CDR2 is YSYEKL. Trimming left V 1 base short and J 1 base short, with 10 bases between. CDR3 residues: CASSQAGTGNTEAFF. CDR3 sequence (DNA): TGCGCCAGCAGCCAAGCAGGGACTGGGAACACTGAAGCTTTCTTT.

The chain couples TRBV19 to TRBJ1-1, with 8 bases identical to TRBD1. CDR3 length: 14 residues. Germline loops: CDR1 LNHDA, CDR2 SQIVND (reference sequence). Germline trimming cut 9 bases from V and 5 bases from J; bases unmatched to any gene: 11. The CDR3 here is CASLIPGGGTEAFF. DNA for the CDR3: TGTGCCAGCCTTATCCCAGGGGGCGGAACTGAAGCTTTCTTT.

V is TRBV29-1 and J is TRBJ2-7; 10 nucleotides match TRBD1. In germline, CDR1 is SQVTM, CDR2 ANQGSEA. This CDR3 contains 13 residues. With V trimmed by 7 bases and J by 1 base, 4 bases remained unmatched. The CDR3, as DNA: TGCAGCGGGGACAGGGGAGGATCCTACGAGCAGTACTTC. It codes for CSGDRGGSYEQYF.

There are a few counts of this clone. V is TRBV4-2 and J is TRBJ2-5; 9 nucleotides agree with TRBD2. After removal of 4 bases from V and 5 bases from J, the junction contained 17 bases not matched to a gene. Germline CDR1 is LGHNA and CDR2 is YNFKEQ. The CDR3 extends over 18 amino acids. The CDR3: CASSLQTSGRRSLETQYF. The CDR3 DNA follows: TGTGCCAGCAGCCTGCAGACTAGCGGTAGGAGGAGCTTGGAGACCCAGTACTTC.

The gene calls are TRBV4-1 and TRBJ2-1; no clear D gene. This CDR3 region has 12 residues. The germline V and J ends were trimmed by 1 base and 7 bases, with 5 bases remaining between them. Germline CDR1 and CDR2: MGHRA and YSYEKL. CDR3 DNA: TGCGCCAGCAGCCAAGTCGGGAATGAGCAGTTCTTC. Translating it yields CASSQVGNEQFF.

The CDR3: CATRTESTDTQYF. The CDR3 region has the DNA TGTGCCACCCGGACAGAGAGCACAGATACGCAGTATTTT. The chain combines TRBV6-6 with TRBJ2-3; weak D call: TRBD1 (6 bases). The CDR3 contains 13 residues. With 10 bases removed from V and 0 bases from J, the gap between germline ends came to 11 bases. Germline lookup yields CDR1 MNHNY and CDR2 SVGAGI (reference sequence).

The chain recombines TRBV4-3 with TRBJ2-1; 9 positions match TRBD2. V was clipped by 1 base and J by 8 bases; unmatched bases: 9. CDR1 and CDR2 from the germline V gene are LGHNA and YSLEER. The CDR3 consists of 16 residues. The CDR3 reads CASSQGVRGGGDEQFF. The CDR3 nucleotides read TGCGCCAGCAGCCAAGGGGTGCGGGGGGGCGGTGATGAGCAGTTCTTC.

The CDR3 bases are TGTGCCAGCAGCACAGGGGAACTGGCTGTAGACGAGCAGTACTTC. This sequence encodes CASSTGELAVDEQYF. V usage is TRBV28 and J usage is TRBJ2-7; 7 bases fit TRBD1. Germline CDR1 reads MDHEN; CDR2 reads SYDVKM. The CDR3 loop spans 15 amino acids. The V and J ends lost 6 bases and 5 bases, in that order; junction bases with no gene match: 13.

In regard to this clone: Additional DNA sequences in this sample encode the identical CDR3. This chain joins TRBV7-9 and TRBJ1-1; 9 bases line up with TRBD1. The V segment lost 5 bases and the J segment 5 bases; nucleotides outside the gene matches: 3. The germline V gene encodes CDR1 SEHNR and CDR2 FQNEAQ (reference sequence). The CDR3 has 13 amino acids. The CDR3 here is CASSPTGGTEAFF. CDR3 sequence (DNA): TGTGCCAGCAGCCCGACAGGGGGAACTGAAGCTTTCTTT.

This chain links TRBV5-4 with TRBJ1-5; D unclear. Per the germline V gene, CDR1 is SGHNT and CDR2 is YYREEE (reference sequence). The CDR3 has 15 residues. V gave up 1 base and J gave up 0 bases, with 8 bases separating them. This CDR3 reads CASSLNAFSNQPQHF. CDR3 nucleotides: TGTGCCAGCAGCTTGAACGCGTTTAGCAATCAGCCCCAGCATTTT.

This clone was detected a few times. J is TRBJ2-6 and V is TRBV7-8; D not certain. The V gene's germline CDR1 is SGHVS and CDR2 FQNEAQ. The CDR3 covers 14 residues. Trimming took off 5 bases at V and 3 bases at J, with 8 bases between the two ends. The CDR3 region has the DNA TGTGCCAGCAGCCCCCGTAATGGGGCCAACGTCCTGACTTTC. Translating it yields CASSPRNGANVLTF.

The gene calls are TRBV7-9 and TRBJ1-5; a possible D gene is TRBD1 (6 bases). This CDR3 spans 16 amino acids. Germline V gene lookup returns CDR1 SEHNR and CDR2 FQNEAQ (reference sequence). Trimming left V 0 bases short and J 4 bases short, with 13 bases between. CDR3 amino acids: CASSLALGALNQPQHF. CDR3 nucleotides: TGTGCCAGCAGCTTAGCGTTGGGGGCCTTAAATCAGCCCCAGCATTTT.

The chain combines TRBV28 with TRBJ1-2; D not certain. Germline CDR1 is MDHEN and CDR2 is SYDVKM. The CDR3 contains 13 residues. V lost 5 bases and J lost 8, with 15 bases in between. The CDR3 sequence: CASSPPEALGYTF. CDR3 nucleotide sequence: TGTGCCAGCAGTCCCCCCGAGGCTTTGGGCTACACCTTC.

This chain uses TRBV6-5 with TRBJ2-7, with a weak D call TRBD1 (6 bases). The CDR3 sequence is 15 residues long. Germline V gene sequence: CDR1 MNHEY, CDR2 SVGAGI. Deletions cut 6 bases from V and 2 bases from J, with 17 bases between. The CDR3 sequence: CASSGSTWGPYEQYF. The CDR3, as DNA: TGTGCCAGCAGCGGATCTACCTGGGGGCCCTACGAGCAGTACTTC.

The chain couples TRBV28 to TRBJ2-3; possibly TRBD1 for D (5 bases). The CDR3 is 15 residues long. The germline V gene has CDR1 MDHEN and CDR2 SYDVKM. V lost 6 bases to trimming and J lost 0 bases, with 13 bases between them. For the CDR3, the DNA is TGTGCCAGCAGCACTACAGGCGGTAGCACAGATACGCAGTATTTT. Protein sequence: CASSTTGGSTDTQYF.

The chain combines TRBV30 with TRBJ1-5; D gene ambiguous. V lost 1 base and J 5 bases, leaving 9 bases between the germline ends. From germline, CDR1 is GTSNPN and CDR2 SVGIG (reference sequence). The CDR3 is 13 residues long. CDR3 region: CAWSDIPYQPQHF. The CDR3 coding sequence is TGTGCCTGGAGTGACATCCCGTATCAGCCCCAGCATTTT.

Note on this clone: The same CDR3 also results from other DNA sequences found in this sample. The gene calls are TRBV7-9 and TRBJ2-5; D unresolved. The germline V gene has CDR1 SEHNR and CDR2 FQNEAQ (reference sequence). The CDR3 consists of 12 residues. V lost 2 bases, J lost 2 bases, and 3 bases lay in between. This CDR3 reads CASSLPQETQYF. CDR3 DNA sequence: TGTGCCAGCAGCTTACCTCAAGAGACCCAGTACTTC.

This clone was counted only a few times. This chain connects TRBV2 to TRBJ2-7; a possible D gene is TRBD2 (6 bases). Trimming took 7 bases from V and 0 from J, leaving 22 bases between them. The CDR3 covers 17 residues. Looked up from germline, CDR1 is SNHLY and CDR2 is FYNNEI. CDR3 protein: CASKGVGTLIRSYEQYF. Here the CDR3 DNA reads TGTGCCAGCAAGGGTGTCGGGACTTTGATTCGCTCCTACGAGCAGTACTTC.

The rearrangement links TRBV19 to TRBJ1-1; D not certain. CDR1 and CDR2 (germline): LNHDA, SQIVND (reference sequence). The germline V and J ends were trimmed by 11 bases and 3 bases, with 7 bases remaining between them. The CDR3 consists of 10 residues. CDR3 protein: CAGGDTEAFF. The CDR3 DNA follows: TGTGCCGGCGGGGACACTGAAGCTTTCTTT. The complete variable domain, with remaining parts taken from reference TRBV19 and TRBJ1-1, reads DGGITQSPKYLFRKEGQNVTLSCEQNLNHDAMYWYRQDPGQGLRLIYYSQIVNDFQKGDIAEGYSVSREKKESFPLTVTSAQKNPTAFYLCAGGDTEAFFGQGTRLTVV.

V gene TRBV5-1 combines with J gene TRBJ2-5; a weak D match, TRBD2 (5 bases). This CDR3 comprises 13 residues. Trimming pared 4 bases from V and 1 base from J, leaving 8 bases between. CDR1 is SGHRS and CDR2 is YFSETQ in the germline V gene. The CDR3 nucleotides read TGCGCCAGCAGCCGCGGAGGCCAAGAGACCCAGTACTTC. Protein: CASSRGGQETQYF.